This is a list of T cell receptor beta chains from one sample in a study of radiotherapy plus CTLA-4 blockade in lung cancer. Assay used: immunoSEQ multiplex PCR; TCRdb lists only in-frame clones, some missing. The sample yields some 49,000 clones, 85% seen once. The material was peripheral blood, obtained from a patient treated with radiotherapy plus ipilimumab. The receptors were gathered from a human donor with non-small cell lung cancer whose response to radiotherapy plus ipilimumab could not be evaluated. CDR3s include the opening cysteine and the closing phenylalanine or tryptophan. A D gene is named only where the DNA matches it firmly. Size is omitted from some rows. Given values are once, few, many or a class for expanded clones.

TRBV7-2	TRBJ2-1	NA	TRBD2	TGTGCCAGCAGCTTAGGGGGGCCAGCGGGAGGATCCGGGCAGTTCTTC	CASSLGGPAGGSGQFF
TRBV5-8	TRBJ2-2	NA	NA	TGTGCCAGCAGCCTGGACAGTAACACCGGGGAGCTGTTTTTT	CASSLDSNTGELFF
TRBV7-2	TRBJ2-1	NA	NA	TGTGCCAGCAGCTTAGCTGATAGCTCCTACAATGAGCAGTTCTTC	CASSLADSSYNEQFF
TRBV19	TRBJ1-4	NA	NA	TGTGCCAGTAGTACTCGGGAAAGAGGTGAAAAACTGTTTTTT	CASSTRERGEKLFF
TRBV2	TRBJ2-1	NA	NA	TGTGCCAGCAGTGAGCAGTCACAGGAGCAGTTCTTC	CASSEQSQEQFF
TRBV11-3	TRBJ1-2	NA	TRBD1	TGTGCCAGCAGCTCTTCCGGGACAGGGAATTACGGCTACACCTTC	CASSSSGTGNYGYTF
TRBV28	TRBJ2-7	once	NA	TGTGCCAGCAGTTTATGGGGAAGAAACCGGGACACGTCCTACGAGCAGTACTTC	CASSLWGRNRDTSYEQYF
TRBV7-8	TRBJ2-3	NA	NA	TGTGCCTCCCGCCAGCGGAGCACAGATACGCAGTATTTT	CASRQRSTDTQYF
TRBV19	TRBJ1-1	NA	TRBD1	TGTGCCAGTAGTGTCGGACAGGGCGCCACTGAAGCTTTCTTT	CASSVGQGATEAFF
TRBV27	TRBJ1-2	NA	NA	TGTGCCAGCAGTTCATTCTCTAGCTATGGCTACACCTTC	CASSSFSSYGYTF